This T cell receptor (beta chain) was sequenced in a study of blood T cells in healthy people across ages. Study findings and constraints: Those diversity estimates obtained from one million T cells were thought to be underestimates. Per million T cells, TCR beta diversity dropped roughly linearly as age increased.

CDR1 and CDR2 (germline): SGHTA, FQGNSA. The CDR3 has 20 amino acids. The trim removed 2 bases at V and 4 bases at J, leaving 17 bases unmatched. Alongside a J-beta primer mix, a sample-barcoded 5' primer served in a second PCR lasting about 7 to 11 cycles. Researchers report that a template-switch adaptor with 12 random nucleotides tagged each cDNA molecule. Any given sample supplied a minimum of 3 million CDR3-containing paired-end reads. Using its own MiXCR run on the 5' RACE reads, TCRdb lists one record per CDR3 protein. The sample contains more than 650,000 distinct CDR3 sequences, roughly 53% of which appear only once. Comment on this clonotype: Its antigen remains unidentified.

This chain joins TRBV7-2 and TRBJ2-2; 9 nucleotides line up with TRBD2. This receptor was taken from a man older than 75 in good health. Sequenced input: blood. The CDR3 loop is CASSLKIGFGGGAATGELFF. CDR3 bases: TGTGCCAGCAGCTTAAAAATAGGCTTCGGCGGGGGGGCAGCCACCGGGGAGCTGTTTTTT.